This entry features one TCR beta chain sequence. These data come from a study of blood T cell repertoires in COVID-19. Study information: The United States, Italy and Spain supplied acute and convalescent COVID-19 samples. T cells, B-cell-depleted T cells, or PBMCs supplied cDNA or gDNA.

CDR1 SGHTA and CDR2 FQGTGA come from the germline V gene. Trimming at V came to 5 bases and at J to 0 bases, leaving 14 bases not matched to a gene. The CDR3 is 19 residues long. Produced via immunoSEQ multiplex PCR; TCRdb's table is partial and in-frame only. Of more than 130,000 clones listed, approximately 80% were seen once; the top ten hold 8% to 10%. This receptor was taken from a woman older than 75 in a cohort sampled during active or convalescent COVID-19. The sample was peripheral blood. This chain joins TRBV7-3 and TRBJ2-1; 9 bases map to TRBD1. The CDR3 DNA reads TGTGCCAGCAGCCTCCAGGGGACAGGGTCGCTTAACTCCTACAATGAGCAGTTCTTC. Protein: CASSLQGTGSLNSYNEQFF.